This T cell receptor beta chain derives from a study of blood T cell repertoires in COVID-19. Study-level background: COVID-19 samples collected from the United States, Italy and Spain covered acute and convalescent phases.

Trimming removed 3 bases at V and 2 bases at J, with 17 bases between. Per the germline V gene, CDR1 is MGHRA and CDR2 is YSYEKL. There are 16 residues in the CDR3. Sequencing used immunoSEQ multiplex PCR; TCRdb keeps in-frame clones, though not all of them. The table has fewer than 150,000 clones, roughly 81% seen once. This receptor was taken from a human donor in a cohort sampled during active COVID-19. The chain couples TRBV4-1 to TRBJ2-7; tentatively, D is TRBD2 (6 bases). Input material: peripheral blood. CDR3 nucleotides: TGCGCCAGCAGCCATTCCTGGGCGGGGAGAGCCTACGAGCAGTACTTC. Its protein product is CASSHSWAGRAYEQYF.